This T cell receptor (beta chain) was sequenced in a study of T cell repertoires in cytomegalovirus infection. For the study at large: Both CMV infection and a matching HLA type were indicated by public TCR beta signatures.

Whole-study results and caveats: Public TCR beta family frequency separated CMV-and-HLA carriers, including in an independent cohort. HLA-C-restricted, CMV-specific TCR beta clonotypes were dominant ex vivo.

TCRdb itself ran the reads through MiXCR, one entry per CDR3 protein. The sample has 250,000 to 400,000 distinct CDR3 sequences, roughly 25% seen once; the top ten hold roughly 13%. This clonotype was found a few times. What it recognizes is unknown. This TCR was sampled from a human donor in good health (CMV status not recorded). Some clones in this sample may be carry-over from other donors' samples. The input for sequencing was cultured PBMCs, taken from culture after CMV antigen stimulation.

In DNA form, the CDR3 reads TGTGCCAGCAGCTTTCCGGGAGTGACAGATACGCAGTATTTT. This gives the protein CASSFPGVTDTQYF. The chain couples TRBV7-8 to TRBJ2-3, with a weak D call TRBD2 (6 bases). Trimming removed 3 bases from V and 3 bases from J, with 10 bases in between. This CDR3 is 14 amino acids long. CDR1 SGHVS and CDR2 FQNEAQ come from the germline V gene.